This TCR beta chain is from a study of blood T cell repertoires in COVID-19. Across the study: Sites in the United States, Italy and Spain provided acute and convalescent COVID-19 samples. PBMCs, B-cell-depleted T cells, or T cells were the source of the cDNA or gDNA that made up the material.

Original methodology: Amplifying reference gene primers gave estimates of nucleated cell counts. Profiled with immunoSEQ multiplex PCR; TCRdb holds only in-frame clones, not every one. The V and J calls and clone size come from that table; D and trimming were worked out from the DNA. The sample lists 50,000 to 85,000 clones, about 80% seen once, with roughly 6.7% in the top ten. The CDR3 covers 14 residues. Germline V CDR1 and CDR2: SGHTA, FQGNSA. Germline trimming cut 5 bases from V and 2 bases from J; bases unmatched to any gene: 6. The chain combines TRBV7-2 with TRBJ2-7; 7 nucleotides match TRBD1. The sequencing input was peripheral blood. The sequence was collected from a man in his fifties or sixties with acute or convalescent COVID-19. CDR3 amino acids: CASSQNRGAYEQYF. In DNA form, the CDR3 reads TGTGCCAGCAGCCAGAACAGGGGCGCCTACGAGCAGTACTTC.